The T cell receptor (beta chain) under discussion was sequenced for a study of technical replicates of blood from a handful of donors. Profiling relied on immunoSEQ multiplex PCR, and the TCRdb table lists in-frame clones only, not all of them. The sample yields 95,000 or so clones, roughly 96% seen once. Sequenced sample: T cells isolated from PBMCs. The sequence was obtained from a human donor in good health.

CDR3 coding DNA: TGTGCCAGCAGCTTAGAACCAGGGTTCGACGAGCAGTACTTC. Protein: CASSLEPGFDEQYF. V and J are TRBV7-8 and TRBJ2-7, with a weak D call TRBD1 (5 bases). V was shortened by 1 base and J by 5 bases, with 12 bases between the two germline ends. This CDR3 has 14 residues. Germline V CDR1 and CDR2: SGHVS, FQNEAQ.